A selection of T cell receptor beta chains follows, all from one sample in a study of blood T cell repertoires in COVID-19. Libraries were prepared by immunoSEQ multiplex PCR; TCRdb keeps only in-frame clonotypes and omits some of them. The table records about 74,000 clones, around 90% of them present only once. Sequencing was done on a sample of peripheral blood. The source is a man over 45 with acute or convalescent COVID-19. Each CDR3 is given with its conserved first and last residue. Fields, in order: J gene, V gene, D gene, clone size, CDR3 length, CDR3 DNA, CDR3 protein. A D gene is named only where the DNA matches it firmly. Size is omitted from some rows. Given values are once, few, many or a class for expanded clones.

>TRBJ2-6|TRBV7-3|.|.|15
TGTGCCAGCAGCTTAAAACAACCTGGGGCCAACGTCCTGACTTTC
CASSLKQPGANVLTF
>TRBJ1-6|TRBV2|.|.|13
TGTGCCAGCTCACGTGGGCAGAATTCACCCCTCCACTTT
CASSRGQNSPLHF
>TRBJ1-2|TRBV3-1/TRBV3-2|.|.|18
TGTGCCAGCAGCCATATCGTCGCGGGGCCAGGAAGGGACTATGGCTACACCTTC
CASSHIVAGPGRDYGYTF
>TRBJ2-3|TRBV20-1|TRBD2|once|14
TGCAGTGCTAGTCTGCGGGGGGGCACAGATACGCAGTATTTT
CSASLRGGTDTQYF
>TRBJ1-2|TRBV29-1|TRBD1|.|12
TGCAGCTCACTAGGACAGGGTGGTGGCTACACCTTC
CSSLGQGGGYTF
>TRBJ2-7|TRBV15|.|.|13
TGTGCCACCAGCGTTCAGGACTCCTACGAGCAGTACTTC
CATSVQDSYEQYF
>TRBJ1-6|TRBV11-2|TRBD1|few|15
TGTGCCAGCAGCATAATCAGGGGGCGGGATTCACCCCTCCACTTT
CASSIIRGRDSPLHF
>TRBJ2-7|TRBV6-5|TRBD2|.|16
TGTGCCAGCAGTTACTCGGGTACGGGACTAGCGTACGAGCAGTACTTC
CASSYSGTGLAYEQYF
>TRBJ2-3|TRBV7-9|TRBD2|.|15
TGTGCCAGCAGCCCGACTAGCGGAGTCCCAGATACGCAGTATTTT
CASSPTSGVPDTQYF
>TRBJ1-1|TRBV7-2|.|.|14
TGTGCCAGCAGCTTGGGGGGAGCGGGGGCCGGGGCTTTCTTT
CASSLGGAGAGAFF